Following are 24 T cell receptor beta chains from one sample sequenced in a study of T cells in Graves' hyperthyroidism and ophthalmopathy. Authors of the study amplified TCR beta CDR3 regions from RNA transcripts. HTBI primers were used for first-round RT-PCR of the TCR CDR3. TCRdb called the multiplex PCR reads again in MiXCR, with one record for every CDR3 protein. The table shows about 300,000 distinct CDR3 sequences, with around 13% occurring only once. Sequencing was performed on blood. These receptors were collected from a middle-aged woman with Graves' hyperthyroidism.

Many counts were recorded for this clonotype. The chain uses TRBV6-5 and TRBJ1-1; D is uncertain. The CDR3 extends over 15 amino acids. Germline V CDR1 and CDR2: MNHEY, SVGAGI. Trimming took 2 bases from V and 1 from J, leaving 11 bases between them. CDR3 nucleotide sequence: TGTGCCAGCAGTTACAGAGAGCTCAGGAACACTGAAGCTTTCTTT. It specifies CASSYRELRNTEAFF.

This clonotype was counted between two and nine times. Possible read error: a much larger clone is one base away. This chain uses TRBV18 with TRBJ1-1; D not resolved. Germline loops: CDR1 KGHSH, CDR2 LQKENI. CDR3 length: 13 amino acids. Between the trimmed V and J ends, which lost 2 bases and 5 bases, there was a span of 9 bases. In DNA form, the CDR3 reads TGTGCCAGCTCACCATCCCGAATGACTGAAGCTTTCTTT. Amino acids: CASSPSRMTEAFF. Full variable domain (outside the CDR3, taken from reference TRBV18 and TRBJ1-1): NAGVMQNPRHLVRRRGQEARLRCSPMKGHSHVYWYRQLPEEGLKFMVYLQKENIIDESGMPKERFSAEFPKEGPSILRIQQVVRGDSAAYFCASSPSRMTEAFFGQGTRLTVV.

This clonotype came up many times. The chain recombines TRBV7-3 with TRBJ2-5; unclear D gene. Trimming took off 3 bases at V and 3 bases at J, with 8 bases between the two ends. Germline V gene lookup returns CDR1 SGHTA and CDR2 FQGTGA. The CDR3 runs 13 residues. The CDR3 protein is CASSFDHEETQYF. The DNA for the CDR3 is TGTGCCAGCAGCTTCGATCATGAAGAGACCCAGTACTTC.

The chain recombines TRBV24-1 with TRBJ1-5; a possible D gene is TRBD1 (6 bases). Trimming took off 3 bases at V and 5 bases at J, with 19 bases between the two ends. The germline V gene has CDR1 KGHDR and CDR2 SFDVKD. The CDR3 sequence is 17 residues long. The CDR3 nucleotides read TGTGCCACCAGTGATCCGGGACATCGGGGTCGGGATCAGCCCCAGCATTTT. As protein: CATSDPGHRGRDQPQHF.

The chain uses TRBV6-1 and TRBJ2-7, with TRBD1 matching over 9 bases. V shed 3 bases and J 6 bases; nucleotides not matched to a gene: 9. CDR3 length equals 15 residues. Germline V gene sequence: CDR1 MNHNS, CDR2 SASEGT. The CDR3 here is CASSDPGTGILEQYF. The CDR3 bases are TGTGCCAGCAGTGACCCCGGGACAGGGATCCTCGAGCAGTACTTC.

This clonotype was detected only a few times. V and J are TRBV4-2 and TRBJ2-4, with a tentative D call TRBD2 (5 bases). The germline V and J ends were trimmed by 2 bases and 5 bases, with 10 bases remaining between them. The CDR3 spans 14 residues. The germline gives CDR1 LGHNA, CDR2 YNFKEQ. In nucleotides, the CDR3 is TGTGCCAGCAGCCAAAATGGGAGAGAAAACATTCAGTACTTC. It specifies CASSQNGRENIQYF.

This sequence joins TRBV18 and TRBJ1-5, with 7 nucleotides matching TRBD1. The junction had 6 bases not matched to a gene; V was cut back by 4 bases and J by 6 bases. The CDR3 sequence is 14 residues long. The germline gives CDR1 KGHSH, CDR2 LQKENI. CDR3 protein: CASSLRGGAQPQHF. The CDR3 DNA follows: TGTGCCAGCTCACTCAGGGGGGGAGCTCAGCCCCAGCATTTT.

This clonotype was seen ten or more times. This chain joins TRBV13 and TRBJ2-5; D not certain. CDR1 PRHDT and CDR2 FYEKMQ come from the germline V gene (reference sequence). The ends were cut back, 5 bases at V and 5 bases at J, with 9 bases in the middle. The CDR3 has 12 residues. The CDR3 coding sequence is TGTGCCAGCAGCATCGATGGGGAGACCCAGTACTTC. This codes for CASSIDGETQYF.

This clonotype has at least ten counts. The chain carries TRBV28 and TRBJ1-2; no reliable D call. Germline loops: CDR1 MDHEN, CDR2 SYDVKM. Trimming stripped 0 bases from V and 4 bases from J, with 15 bases between. This CDR3 is built from 16 residues. The CDR3 DNA sequence: TGTGCCAGCAGTTTATGGGGCAGCCACTTGTCCTATGGCTACACCTTC. Encoded protein: CASSLWGSHLSYGYTF.

This clonotype was seen a handful of times. The chain combines TRBV3-1 with TRBJ2-2; D is ambiguous. Trimming cost V 5 bases and J 5 bases, with 12 bases left between them. The CDR3 consists of 14 residues. The germline V gene has CDR1 LGHDT and CDR2 YNNKEL (reference sequence). CDR3 bases: TGTGCCAGCAGCATAGACTCCGGAACCGGGGAGCTGTTTTTT. As protein: CASSIDSGTGELFF.

Ten or more counts support this clonotype. The rearrangement joins TRBV7-2 to TRBJ2-4; D might be TRBD1 (6 bases). The CDR3 is 14 amino acids. CDR1 SGHTA and CDR2 FQGNSA come from the germline V gene. Trimming removed 3 bases at V and 5 bases at J, with 11 bases between. CDR3 sequence reads: CASSLSRGENIQYF. CDR3 nucleotides: TGTGCCAGCAGCTTGAGCAGGGGCGAAAACATTCAGTACTTC.

This clonotype was seen at least ten times. This sequence joins TRBV3-1 and TRBJ1-5; 12 nucleotides match TRBD1. V trimming: 2 bases; J trimming: 6 bases; junction bases outside the gene matches: 5. Germline lookup yields CDR1 LGHDT and CDR2 YNNKEL (reference sequence). This CDR3 comprises 16 residues. CDR3 sequence reads: CASSQRGTGGRQPQHF. The CDR3 bases are TGTGCCAGCAGCCAAAGGGGGACAGGGGGCCGTCAGCCCCAGCATTTT. Based on the CDR3 plus reference TRBV3-1 and TRBJ1-5, the full variable domain is DTAVSQTPKYLVTQMGNDKSIKCEQNLGHDTMYWYKQDSKKFLKIMFSYNNKELIINETVPNRFSPKSPDKAHLNLHINSLELGDSAVYFCASSQRGTGGRQPQHFGDGTRLSIL.

This clonotype appeared many times. J is TRBJ2-7 and V is TRBV28, with TRBD1 matching 7 bases. Germline assignment: CDR1 MDHEN and CDR2 SYDVKM. CDR3 length equals 15 residues. J lost 2 bases, V lost 6 bases, and 10 bases had no gene match. The CDR3 loop is CASRHRGWATYEQYF. CDR3 nucleotide sequence: TGTGCCAGCAGACACAGGGGCTGGGCGACCTACGAGCAGTACTTC.

In its sample, this clonotype was seen a few times. CDR3 bases: TGTGCCAGCAGCTTAGGTCTTAGGGGGCAGTTCTTC. It encodes CASSLGLRGQFF. The rearrangement joins TRBV7-8 to TRBJ2-1; D possibly corresponds to TRBD1 (5 bases). V was shortened by 1 base and J by 12 bases, with 10 bases between the two germline ends. Germline CDR1 SGHVS, CDR2 FQNEAQ. The length of the CDR3 is 12 residues.

This chain uses TRBV7-9 with TRBJ2-7; TRBD2 agrees at 14 bases. V gave up 4 bases and J gave up 5 bases; unmatched junction bases: 7. CDR3 length: 16 amino acids. Germline V gene lookup returns CDR1 SEHNR and CDR2 FQNEAQ (reference sequence). The CDR3 DNA reads TGTGCCAGCAGCTCTGGGACTAGCGGGAGAGGAAACGAGCAGTACTTC. This gives the protein CASSSGTSGRGNEQYF.

This clonotype was seen at least ten times. The rearrangement joins TRBV11-2 to TRBJ1-5, with D unclear. V was clipped by 5 bases and J by 11 bases, with 16 bases between them. Germline V lookup: CDR1 SGHAT, CDR2 FQNNGV. The CDR3 runs to 13 residues. The CDR3 coding sequence is TGTGCCAGCAGCCGGGCGTTTCGATCAACCCAGCATTTT. It codes for CASSRAFRSTQHF.

Many counts were recorded for this clonotype. The CDR3: CASSLWGLAGGLGANVLTF. The CDR3 nucleotides read TGTGCCAGCAGTTTATGGGGACTAGCGGGAGGTCTCGGGGCCAACGTCCTGACTTTC. This chain joins TRBV28 and TRBJ2-6; 15 nucleotides align to TRBD2. Germline CDR1 is MDHEN and CDR2 is SYDVKM. This CDR3 comprises 19 residues. With 0 bases clipped from V and 4 bases from J, the junction kept 4 bases outside the gene matches.

This clonotype was found many times. This sequence joins TRBV20-1 and TRBJ1-2, with D maybe TRBD1 (6 bases). This CDR3 comprises 13 residues. V lost 0 bases, J lost 6 bases, and 11 bases lay in between. The germline gives CDR1 DFQATT, CDR2 SNEGSKA (reference sequence). The chain's CDR3 is CSARDAGADGYTF. CDR3 nucleotides: TGCAGTGCTAGAGATGCAGGGGCGGATGGCTACACCTTC.

The table lists this clonotype with a few counts. The CDR3, as DNA: TGTGCCAGCAGCCCTCCGGGACAGGGGAGAGAGACCCAGTACTTC. It codes for CASSPPGQGRETQYF. The chain recombines TRBV6-1 with TRBJ2-5; 10 positions agree with TRBD1. CDR1 is MNHNS and CDR2 is SASEGT in the germline V gene. Trimming took 6 bases from V and 4 from J; bases not matched to a gene: 8. The CDR3 is made up of 15 amino acids.

The DNA for the CDR3 is TGCGCCAGCAATAGCGGGAGAAAGGCTGGCGATGAGCAGTTCTTC. Its protein product is CASNSGRKAGDEQFF. The chain recombines TRBV5-1 with TRBJ2-1; 9 positions agree with TRBD2. In germline, CDR1 is SGHRS, CDR2 YFSETQ. This CDR3 has 15 amino acids. Trimming took 6 bases from V and 8 from J; bases not matched to a gene: 12.

This clonotype was counted ten times or more. The chain employs TRBV6-1 and TRBJ2-2; D uncertain. Germline V gene lookup returns CDR1 MNHNS and CDR2 SASEGT. The CDR3 contains 14 residues. Trimming stripped 6 bases from V and 0 bases from J, with 8 bases between. The CDR3: CASRLQSNTGELFF. CDR3 DNA: TGTGCCAGCAGGTTGCAATCGAACACCGGGGAGCTGTTTTTT.

At least ten counts were recorded for this clonotype. This chain links TRBV7-2 with TRBJ1-5; the D gene is possibly TRBD1 (6 bases). This CDR3 is 16 amino acids long. Germline-derived CDR1 and CDR2 are SGHTA and FQGNSA. V lost 5 bases and J lost 2, with 16 bases in between. CDR3 sequence (DNA): TGTGCCAGCAGCCCAAGGGGGGCCAGTGGCAATCAGCCCCAGCATTTT. Protein: CASSPRGASGNQPQHF.

This clonotype was picked up many times. The CDR3 loop reads CASTNNRATEAFF. The CDR3 region has the DNA TGTGCCAGCACCAACAACAGGGCGACTGAAGCTTTCTTT. J is TRBJ1-1 and V is TRBV3-1; maybe TRBD1 (6 bases). This CDR3 is 13 amino acids long. With 7 bases removed from V and 5 bases from J, the gap between germline ends came to 14 bases. CDR1 is LGHDT and CDR2 is YNNKEL in the germline V gene (reference sequence).

This clonotype was found many times. The CDR3 DNA sequence: TGTGCCAGCAGTGCAGACAGGTGGGGTTACAATGAGCAGTTCTTC. Its translation: CASSADRWGYNEQFF. The chain employs TRBV2 and TRBJ2-1, with D possibly being TRBD1 (6 bases). This CDR3 region has 15 residues. Germline assignment: CDR1 SNHLY and CDR2 FYNNEI. Trimming pared 4 bases from V and 4 bases from J, leaving 14 bases between.